The TCR beta chain described here comes from a study of T cell responses to AZD1222 COVID-19 vaccine (dated by TCRdb to the early 2020s). Regarding the complete study: AZD1222 recipients given second doses at about 4 weeks or at about 12 weeks were pooled, since spike-specific TCR depth and breadth were not found to differ between the two schedules. A total of over 230 trial participants underwent TCR sequencing, of whom about 210 had received two doses of AZD1222 and approximately 26 had received two doses of the MenACWY control vaccine. Trial participants were enrolled into age subgroups of 18-55, 56-69 and 70-plus years, which contained 148, 28 and 57 TCR-sequenced participants, respectively. Broader findings and caveats from the paper: Participants were mostly white British and included more females than males, and it was suggested by the authors that clonal diversity may have been underestimated. The vaccine-associated CD4 TCRs covered the entire spike protein, and the dominant responses fell in regions 160-218 and 743-854. Conclusions about previously exposed vaccinees are limited because only a handful of AZD1222 recipients were SARS-CoV-2 seropositive at baseline. The 56-69-year group was small, and its depth increase did not reach significance, likely because of low power. Reportedly, close to half of the unique spike-specific TCRs recognized epitopes lying outside the regions that are mutated in the B.1.351 and B.1.1.7 variants. Because no day 14 peak-response samples were available, repertoires were characterized only after the peak T cell response. Spike-specific TCR breadth and depth rose significantly after two AZD1222 doses compared with day 0 and with MenACWY recipients.

The CDR3 runs 14 residues from the cysteine to the phenylalanine. Only the CDR3 DNA stays, 42 bases, in frame from base 1. V is shortened by 4 bases, J by 0 bases, and the region joining them spans 10 bases. The germline V gene gives CDR1 as SGHRS and CDR2 as YFSETQ. This clone was observed a few times. The antigen it binds to is not known. The sample holds no much larger clone one base away, and base qualities are not on file. The CDR3 regions of human TCRbeta chains were subjected to immunosequencing. The paper's processing steps were these. Repertoire TCRs were matched against a reference library of SARS-CoV-2-specific TCRs generated with the MIRA antigen-specificity platform. Breadth was defined as the fraction of unique TCRs that were SARS-CoV-2-associated, and depth was defined as the fraction of total T cells that were SARS-CoV-2-associated. Using the MIRA data, each spike-specific TCR was mapped to the spike region that the TCR reacts to and placed in a CD4 or CD8 class. Log10-transformed breadth and depth values were compared by one-way ANOVA with Sidak's multiple comparisons tests. As stored in TCRdb, this immuneACCESS dataset retains in-frame rearrangements with V and J assigned. A fraction of the clones does not appear; measured against another copy, unresolved V genes explain less than half of the discrepancy, and the remainder lacks a known reason. V and J calls and clone size are copied from that table; D and trimming were computed from the DNA. This sample comprises 100,000 to 150,000 clones, 89% of them detected only once. 3.5% to 5% of the sample is in the top ten clones.

Per the publication, the time point label means: baseline before first vaccination. Samples from vaccinated people were obtained from the UK trials COV001 and COV002, which included a single-blind randomized controlled phase 2/3 trial of AZD1222 (ChAdOx1 nCoV-19) in healthy adults. For TCRbeta chain sequencing, PBMC samples were collected from trial participants at day 0 and at day 28 after the second dose. This TCR was sampled from an adult in good health. The material was peripheral blood, obtained on day 0 of AZD1222 vaccination. The chain links TRBV5-1 with TRBJ1-1; too little of a D gene remains to name it. The nucleotides are TGCGCCAGCAGCCCCCTCGTTTTGAACACTGAAGCTTTCTTT. This translates into CASSPLVLNTEAFF. Joined to the reference TRBV5-1 and TRBJ1-1 proteins, this CDR3 gives the full variable domain: KAGVTQTPRYLIKTRGQQVTLSCSPISGHRSVSWYQQTPGQGLQFLFEYFSETQRNKGNFPGRFSGRQFSNSRSEMNVSTLELGDSALYLCASSPLVLNTEAFFGQGTRLTVV.